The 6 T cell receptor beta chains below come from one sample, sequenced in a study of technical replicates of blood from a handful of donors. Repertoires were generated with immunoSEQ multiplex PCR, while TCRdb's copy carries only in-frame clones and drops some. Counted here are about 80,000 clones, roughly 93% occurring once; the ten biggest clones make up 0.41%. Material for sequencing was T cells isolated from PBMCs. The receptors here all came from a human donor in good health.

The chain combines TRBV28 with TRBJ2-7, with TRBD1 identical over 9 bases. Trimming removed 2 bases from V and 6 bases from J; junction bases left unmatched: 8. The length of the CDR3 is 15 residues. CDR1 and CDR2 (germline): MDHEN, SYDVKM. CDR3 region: CASSLTTGGDSEQYF. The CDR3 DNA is TGTGCCAGCAGTTTAACGACAGGGGGGGATAGCGAGCAGTACTTC.

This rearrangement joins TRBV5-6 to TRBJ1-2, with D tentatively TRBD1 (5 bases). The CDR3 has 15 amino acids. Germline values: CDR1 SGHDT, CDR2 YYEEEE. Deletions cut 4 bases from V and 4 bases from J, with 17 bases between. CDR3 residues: CASSGGDRQFYGYTF. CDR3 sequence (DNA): TGTGCCAGCAGCGGTGGAGACAGACAATTCTATGGCTACACCTTC.

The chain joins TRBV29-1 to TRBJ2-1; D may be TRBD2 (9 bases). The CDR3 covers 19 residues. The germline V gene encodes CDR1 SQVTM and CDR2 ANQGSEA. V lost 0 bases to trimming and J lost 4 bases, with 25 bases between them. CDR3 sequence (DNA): TGCAGCGTTGAAGATCGGTCAGGGGGCCTAGCGGGGAGGTACAATGAGCAGTTCTTC. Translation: CSVEDRSGGLAGRYNEQFF.

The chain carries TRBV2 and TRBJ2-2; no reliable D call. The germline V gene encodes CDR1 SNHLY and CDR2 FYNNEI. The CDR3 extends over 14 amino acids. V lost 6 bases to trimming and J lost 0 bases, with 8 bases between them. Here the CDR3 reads CASSFGTNTGELFF. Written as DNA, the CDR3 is TGTGCCAGCAGCTTCGGTACGAACACCGGGGAGCTGTTTTTT.

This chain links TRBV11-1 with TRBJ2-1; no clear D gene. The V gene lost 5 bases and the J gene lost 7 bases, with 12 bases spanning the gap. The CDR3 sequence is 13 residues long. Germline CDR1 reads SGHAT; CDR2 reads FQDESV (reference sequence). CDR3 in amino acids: CASSPQSRNEQFF. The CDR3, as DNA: TGTGCCAGCAGCCCGCAATCCCGGAATGAGCAGTTCTTC.

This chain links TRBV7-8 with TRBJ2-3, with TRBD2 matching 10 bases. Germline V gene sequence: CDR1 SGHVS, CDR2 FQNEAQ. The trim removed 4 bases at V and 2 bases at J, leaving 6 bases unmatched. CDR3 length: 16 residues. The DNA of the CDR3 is TGTGCCAGCAGCTCCTCAGCGGGAGGGAACACAGATACGCAGTATTTT. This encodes CASSSSAGGNTDTQYF.